This TCR beta chain was captured in a study of siplizumab effects on memory and regulatory T cells. The study's findings and limits: Suppressive capability of dividing Tregs from siplizumab cultures went unverified. Both greater diversity than memory cells and a major contribution to the alloresponse seemed to characterize naive T cells.

Per-sample assaying covered 95,000 to 100,000 TCR templates. Sequencing used immunoSEQ multiplex PCR; TCRdb keeps in-frame clones, though not all of them. The sample includes some 110,000 clones, approximately 94% of them seen just once. As for this clone: Its antigen is not identified. The junction departs from germline at one end; a sequencing error may be responsible.

The sample was non-Treg CD4+ T cells sorted from blood. This TCR was sampled from a human donor in good health.

The CDR3 bases are TGTGCCAGCAGCTTAGGAAGCACCATATATTTT. Encoded protein: CASSLGSTIYF. V and J are TRBV5-6 and TRBJ1-3; D gene unclear. The germline V gene has CDR1 SGHDT and CDR2 YYEEEE. The CDR3 has 11 residues. Full variable domain (remainder filled in from reference TRBV5-6 and TRBJ1-3): DAGVTQSPTHLIKTRGQQVTLRCSPKSGHDTVSWYQQALGQGPQFIFQYYEEEERQRGNFPDRFSGHQFPNYSSELNVNALLLGDSALYLCASSLGSTIYFGEGSWLTVV.